Listed below are T cell receptor beta chains from one sample, sequenced in a study of cytomegalovirus exposure and HLA in healthy donors. TCRdb's copy holds only in-frame clones and misses some; the assay was immunoSEQ multiplex PCR. Of around 50,000 clones in the sample, roughly four fifths were seen once. Sequencing used PBMCs. The receptor set was obtained from a man aged 40-49 years in good health and CMV-seronegative. Both conserved end residues are part of each CDR3. Not every row has a clone size; where given, it reads once, few, many or a size class.

V gene	clone size	CDR3 length	CDR3 protein
TRBV27	NA	13	CASSDSDRGQDFF
TRBV11-2	NA	16	CASSTSRADLNYGYTF
TRBV5-1	NA	16	CASSLAWDRGPYEQYF
TRBV7-2	few	17	CASSLSPQGPSGNTIYF
TRBV11-3	NA	18	CASKKGRGAPSGANVLTF
TRBV5-1	once	16	CASSYRDPRREDIQYF
TRBV19	NA	12	CASRDSNQPQHF
TRBV28	NA	14	CASSSFSGLYGYTF
TRBV18	NA	12	CASSPPAGPQHF
TRBV7-9	once	14	CASSFSTDTDTQYF
TRBV2	NA	14	CASSASGSYTEAFF
TRBV28	NA	15	CASSPPRRASYGYTF
TRBV4-3	NA	12	CASSQEPEAQYF
TRBV13	once	19	CASTKLGDRGFSGANVLTF
TRBV7-2	NA	15	CASSLSWSPNQPQHF
TRBV7-2	NA	19	CASSFPKRGGGNSYNEQFF
TRBV28	NA	16	CASSLEQGAMSQPQHF
TRBV6-1	NA	15	CASSDLLRENSPLHF
TRBV28	NA	15	CASRLTGRWNYGYTF
TRBV7-9	NA	13	CASSLELDSPLHF
TRBV2	NA	13	CASSELGGTEAFF
TRBV27	NA	16	CASSLLAGGLGETQYF
TRBV7-9	NA	16	CASSWGTGSNTGELFF
TRBV29-1	NA	12	CSATTGNQPQHF
TRBV5-1	NA	14	CASSLGQSQETQYF
TRBV6-5	NA	14	CASSAAQRSDIQYF
TRBV5-6	NA	13	CASSLGLTNIQYF
TRBV15	NA	21	CATSSDLRGRGGGANNQPQHF
TRBV27	NA	17	CASSLFSSGGSYNEQFF
TRBV29-1	NA	12	CGVAGTGFEAFF
TRBV4-1	few	14	CASSPRQGHTEAFF
TRBV7-9	few	15	CASSLVPGENTEAFF
TRBV7-2	NA	15	CASSSSGSRRDEQFF
TRBV11-2	once	16	CASSSYRLADYNEQFF
TRBV9	NA	12	CASSAGNTEAFF
TRBV19	NA	15	CASSSAGTTNEKLFF
TRBV13	NA	15	CASSMEGQDLYEQYF
TRBV27	NA	16	CASSSKFSQYNSPLHF
TRBV5-4	NA	15	CASGYYRDKFTEAFF
TRBV7-9	once	12	CASSTENTEAFF
TRBV4-3	few	15	CASSQGVSTSDIQYF
TRBV10-2	NA	13	CASSGRANTEAFF
TRBV9	NA	15	CASSVGRGADNEQFF
TRBV10-1	NA	16	CASSEGSGPGTDTQYF
TRBV13	NA	14	CASSSQGPGDTQYF
TRBV27	NA	12	CASSPAGGSTFF
TRBV2	NA	14	CASSERGSTDTQYF
TRBV19	NA	16	CASGDREVYSNQPQHF
TRBV6-6	NA	14	CASSLPGTNSPLHF
TRBV30	NA	13	CAGRARGNTEAFF
TRBV7-2	NA	15	CASSSRTPSGTEAFF
TRBV19	NA	14	CASNPTGSNQPQHF
TRBV18	once	16	CASSPVPESSGNTIYF
TRBV7-9	NA	17	CASSLAGLAGGQETQYF
TRBV12-5	NA	18	CASGLVGGQVRTNQPQHF
TRBV6-5	NA	15	CASSPQGLSGGTIYF
TRBV6-5	few	13	CASTSGQVARQYF